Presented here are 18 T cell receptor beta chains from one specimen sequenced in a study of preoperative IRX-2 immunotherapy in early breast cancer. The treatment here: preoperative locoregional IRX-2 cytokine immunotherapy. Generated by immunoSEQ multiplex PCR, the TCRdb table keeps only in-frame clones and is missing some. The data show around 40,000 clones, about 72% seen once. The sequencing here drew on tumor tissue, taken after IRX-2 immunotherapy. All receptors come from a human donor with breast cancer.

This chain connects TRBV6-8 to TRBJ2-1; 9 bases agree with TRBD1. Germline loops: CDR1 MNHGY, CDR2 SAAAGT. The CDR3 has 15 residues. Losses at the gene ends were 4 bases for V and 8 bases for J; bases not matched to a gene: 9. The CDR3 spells CASSSPGQGGHEQFF. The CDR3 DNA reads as TGTGCCAGCAGTTCGCCGGGACAGGGAGGGCATGAGCAGTTCTTC.

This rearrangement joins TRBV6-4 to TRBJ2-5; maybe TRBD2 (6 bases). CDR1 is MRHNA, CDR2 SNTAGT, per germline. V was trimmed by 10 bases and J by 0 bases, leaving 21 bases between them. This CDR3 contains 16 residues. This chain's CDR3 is CAISPAGGANQETQYF. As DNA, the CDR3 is TGTGCCATCAGCCCGGCGGGCGGGGCCAACCAAGAGACCCAGTACTTC.

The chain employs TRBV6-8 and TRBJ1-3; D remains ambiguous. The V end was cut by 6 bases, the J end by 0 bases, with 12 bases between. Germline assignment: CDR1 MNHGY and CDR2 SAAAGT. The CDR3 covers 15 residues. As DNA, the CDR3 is TGTGCCAGCAGAGGGAGACGCCTCTCTGGAAACACCATATATTTT. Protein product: CASRGRRLSGNTIYF.

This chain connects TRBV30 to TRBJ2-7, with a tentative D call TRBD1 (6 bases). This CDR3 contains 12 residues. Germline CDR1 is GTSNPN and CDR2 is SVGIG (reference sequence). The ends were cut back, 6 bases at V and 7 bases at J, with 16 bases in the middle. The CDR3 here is CACPATGMEQYF. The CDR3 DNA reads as TGTGCCTGCCCCGCGACAGGTATGGAGCAGTACTTC.

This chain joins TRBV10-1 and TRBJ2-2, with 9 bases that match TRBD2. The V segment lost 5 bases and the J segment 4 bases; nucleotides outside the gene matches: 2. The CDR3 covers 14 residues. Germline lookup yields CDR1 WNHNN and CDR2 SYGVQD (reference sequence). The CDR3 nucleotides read TGCGCCAGCAGTAGCGGGGGGATCACCGGGGAGCTGTTTTTT. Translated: CASSSGGITGELFF.

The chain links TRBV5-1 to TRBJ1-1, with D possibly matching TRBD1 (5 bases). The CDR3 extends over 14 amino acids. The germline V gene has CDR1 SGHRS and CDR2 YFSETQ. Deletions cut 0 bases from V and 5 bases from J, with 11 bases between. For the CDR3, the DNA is TGCGCCAGCAGCTTGGTGGGGGATCGGACTGAAGCTTTCTTT. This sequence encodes CASSLVGDRTEAFF.

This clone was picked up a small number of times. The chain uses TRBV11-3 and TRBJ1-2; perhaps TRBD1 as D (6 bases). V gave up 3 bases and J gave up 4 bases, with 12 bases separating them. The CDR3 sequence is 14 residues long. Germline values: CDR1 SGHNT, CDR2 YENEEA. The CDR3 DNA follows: TGTGCCAGCAGCTTGGCCTACAGGGTCTATGGCTACACCTTC. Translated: CASSLAYRVYGYTF.

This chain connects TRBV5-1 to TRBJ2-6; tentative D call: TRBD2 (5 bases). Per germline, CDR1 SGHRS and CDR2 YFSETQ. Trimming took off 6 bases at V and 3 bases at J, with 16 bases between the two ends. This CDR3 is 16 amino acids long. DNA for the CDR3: TGCGCCAGCACCCTCGTCGCCGGGGATGGGGCCAACGTCCTGACTTTC. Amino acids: CASTLVAGDGANVLTF.

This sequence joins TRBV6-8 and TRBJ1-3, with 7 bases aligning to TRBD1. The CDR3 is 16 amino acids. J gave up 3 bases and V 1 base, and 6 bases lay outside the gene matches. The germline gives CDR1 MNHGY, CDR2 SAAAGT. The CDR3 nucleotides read TGTGCCAGCAGTTACTTTGGGACAGAGGTTGGAAACACCATATATTTT. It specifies CASSYFGTEVGNTIYF.

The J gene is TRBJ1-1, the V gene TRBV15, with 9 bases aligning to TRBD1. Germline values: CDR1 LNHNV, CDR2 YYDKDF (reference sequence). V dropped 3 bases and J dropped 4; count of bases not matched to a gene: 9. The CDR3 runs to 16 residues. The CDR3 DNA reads TGTGCCACCAGCAGTGAGGGACAGGGAAGGGTCACTGAAGCTTTCTTT. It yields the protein CATSSEGQGRVTEAFF.

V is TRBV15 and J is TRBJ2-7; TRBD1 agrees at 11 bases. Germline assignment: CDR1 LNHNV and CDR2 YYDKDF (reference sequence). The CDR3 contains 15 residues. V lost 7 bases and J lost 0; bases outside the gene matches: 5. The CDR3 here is CATTSGQGDSYEQYF. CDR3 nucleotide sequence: TGTGCCACCACTTCGGGACAGGGGGACTCCTACGAGCAGTACTTC.

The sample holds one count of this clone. CDR3 protein: CASRGAITTGELFF. DNA for the CDR3: TGCGCCAGCCGGGGAGCGATAACCACCGGGGAGCTGTTTTTT. The chain links TRBV5-1 to TRBJ2-2, with D possibly TRBD2 on 5 matching bases. Germline CDR1 and CDR2: SGHRS and YFSETQ. Between the trimmed V and J ends, which lost 7 bases and 4 bases, there was a span of 14 bases. The CDR3 length is 14 residues.

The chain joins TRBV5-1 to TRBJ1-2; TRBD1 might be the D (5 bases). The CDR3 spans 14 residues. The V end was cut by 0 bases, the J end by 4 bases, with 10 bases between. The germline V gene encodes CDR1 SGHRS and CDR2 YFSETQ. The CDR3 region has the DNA TGCGCCAGCAGCTTGGGACAGTCCTCCTATGGCTACACCTTC. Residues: CASSLGQSSYGYTF. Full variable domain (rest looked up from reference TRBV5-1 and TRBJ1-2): KAGVTQTPRYLIKTRGQQVTLSCSPISGHRSVSWYQQTPGQGLQFLFEYFSETQRNKGNFPGRFSGRQFSNSRSEMNVSTLELGDSALYLCASSLGQSSYGYTFGSGTRLTVV.

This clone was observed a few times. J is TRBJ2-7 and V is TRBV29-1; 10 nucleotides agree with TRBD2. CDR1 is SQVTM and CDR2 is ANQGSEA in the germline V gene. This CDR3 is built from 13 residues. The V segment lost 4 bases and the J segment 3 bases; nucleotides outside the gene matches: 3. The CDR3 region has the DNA TGCAGCGTTGGGGTAGCGGGAGGCTACGAGCAGTACTTC. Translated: CSVGVAGGYEQYF.

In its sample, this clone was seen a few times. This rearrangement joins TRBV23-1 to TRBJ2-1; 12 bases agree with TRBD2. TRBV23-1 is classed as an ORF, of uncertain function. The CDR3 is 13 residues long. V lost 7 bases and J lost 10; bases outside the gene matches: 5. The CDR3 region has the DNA TGCGCCAGCACCCGGACTAGCGGGGCCGAGCAGTTCTTC. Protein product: CASTRTSGAEQFF.

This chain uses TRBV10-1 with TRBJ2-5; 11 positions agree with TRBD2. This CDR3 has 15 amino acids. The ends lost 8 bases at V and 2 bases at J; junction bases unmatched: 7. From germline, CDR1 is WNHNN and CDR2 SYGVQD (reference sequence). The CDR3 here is CASSPGTSGQETQYF. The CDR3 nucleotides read TGCGCCAGCTCACCAGGGACTAGCGGACAAGAGACCCAGTACTTC.

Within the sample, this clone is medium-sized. The CDR3 protein is CASSLAMTGGAGNTIYF. DNA of the CDR3: TGTGCCAGCAGCTTGGCTATGACAGGGGGCGCTGGAAACACCATATATTTT. The chain links TRBV11-3 to TRBJ1-3, with TRBD1 matching 10 bases. The CDR3 is 17 residues long. Germline-derived CDR1 and CDR2 are SGHNT and YENEEA. Unmatched junction bases numbered 7, after V lost 3 bases and J lost 2 bases.

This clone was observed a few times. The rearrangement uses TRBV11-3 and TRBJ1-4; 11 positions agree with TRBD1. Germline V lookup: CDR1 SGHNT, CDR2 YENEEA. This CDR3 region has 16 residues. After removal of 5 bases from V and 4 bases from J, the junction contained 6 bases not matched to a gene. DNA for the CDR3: TGTGCCAGCAGCCTCGGACAGGGGGCTGGTAATGAAAAACTGTTTTTT. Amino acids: CASSLGQGAGNEKLFF.